This entry lists 25 T cell receptor beta chains sequenced from one sample in a study of T cells in localized non-small cell lung cancer. Profiled with immunoSEQ multiplex PCR; TCRdb holds only in-frame clones, not every one. The data hold tens of thousands of clones, with about 90% observed a single time. This specimen was peripheral blood mononuclear cells, taken before any cancer treatment. Source of these receptors: a woman between 35 and 75 years old with stage III lung adenocarcinoma.

The chain joins TRBV19 to TRBJ1-5, with D possibly TRBD1 on 6 matching bases. The germline V gene has CDR1 LNHDA and CDR2 SQIVND (reference sequence). The length of the CDR3 is 16 residues. The ends were cut back, 4 bases at V and 6 bases at J, with 19 bases in the middle. The CDR3 sequence: CASSTDTGFGSQPQHF. The CDR3 nucleotides read TGTGCCAGTAGTACTGATACAGGGTTTGGCAGTCAGCCCCAGCATTTT.

This clone has only one observation. CDR3 amino acids: CASSSGLAGGLLTGELFF. DNA of the CDR3: TGCGCCAGCAGCTCCGGACTAGCGGGAGGACTTCTCACCGGGGAGCTGTTTTTT. This chain links TRBV5-1 with TRBJ2-2, with 14 bases fitting TRBD2. Germline loops: CDR1 SGHRS, CDR2 YFSETQ. The ends lost 3 bases at V and 4 bases at J; junction bases unmatched: 8. The CDR3 runs 18 residues. The full variable domain, rest sourced from reference TRBV5-1 and TRBJ2-2, is KAGVTQTPRYLIKTRGQQVTLSCSPISGHRSVSWYQQTPGQGLQFLFEYFSETQRNKGNFPGRFSGRQFSNSRSEMNVSTLELGDSALYLCASSSGLAGGLLTGELFFGEGSRLTVL.

V is TRBV19 and J is TRBJ1-5, with D uncertain. Between the trimmed V and J ends, which lost 7 bases and 0 bases, there was a span of 10 bases. The CDR3 has 14 amino acids. Germline CDR1 reads LNHDA; CDR2 reads SQIVND (reference sequence). The CDR3 protein is CASTWRDSNQPQHF. Written as DNA, the CDR3 is TGTGCCAGTACTTGGCGGGATAGCAATCAGCCCCAGCATTTT. The variable domain in full, with the rest retrieved from reference TRBV19 and TRBJ1-5, is DGGITQSPKYLFRKEGQNVTLSCEQNLNHDAMYWYRQDPGQGLRLIYYSQIVNDFQKGDIAEGYSVSREKKESFPLTVTSAQKNPTAFYLCASTWRDSNQPQHFGDGTRLSIL.

The V gene is TRBV18, the J gene TRBJ2-1; D assignment may be TRBD1 or TRBD2 (5 bases each). Germline lookup yields CDR1 KGHSH and CDR2 LQKENI. There are 17 residues in the CDR3. Trimming took 2 bases from V and 3 from J, leaving 17 bases between them. The CDR3 DNA reads TGTGCCAGCTCACCAGAGTCAGGGAGTTCCCTCTACAATGAGCAGTTCTTC. Its translation is CASSPESGSSLYNEQFF.

The chain employs TRBV18 and TRBJ2-7, with 7 bases lining up with TRBD1. With V trimmed by 1 base and J by 1 base, 4 bases remained unmatched. The germline V gene has CDR1 KGHSH and CDR2 LQKENI. The CDR3 consists of 15 residues. CDR3 sequence reads: CASSPRQGESYEQYF. CDR3 nucleotide sequence: TGTGCCAGCTCACCACGACAGGGAGAGTCCTACGAGCAGTACTTC.

This clone has a handful of counts. V is TRBV10-1 and J is TRBJ1-2; D call uncertain. CDR1 and CDR2 (germline): WNHNN, SYGVQD (reference sequence). The CDR3 length is 13 residues. V lost 4 bases and J 4 bases, leaving 10 bases between the germline ends. The CDR3, as DNA: TGCGCCAGCAGTGTAGGCCCCGTCTATGGCTACACCTTC. Translated, it gives CASSVGPVYGYTF.

The chain uses TRBV25-1 and TRBJ2-5, with 9 bases identical to TRBD1. The CDR3 contains 15 residues. Germline V lookup: CDR1 MGHDK, CDR2 SYGVNS. J was trimmed by 4 bases and V by 3 bases; bases with no gene match: 6. CDR3 sequence reads: CASSDWDREIETQYF. CDR3 nucleotide sequence: TGTGCCAGCAGTGACTGGGACAGGGAGATAGAGACCCAGTACTTC.

The chain combines TRBV5-1 with TRBJ2-3; D is ambiguous. V was cut by 6 bases and J by 1 base, with 12 bases left in between. Germline V gives CDR1 SGHRS, CDR2 YFSETQ. The CDR3 loop spans 14 amino acids. The CDR3 region is CASNEGSGTDTQYF. CDR3 DNA sequence: TGCGCCAGCAATGAAGGGTCCGGCACAGATACGCAGTATTTT.

The V gene is TRBV5-5, the J gene TRBJ1-1, with D unclear. Germline V gene sequence: CDR1 SGHKS, CDR2 YYEKEE (reference sequence). V was cut by 0 bases and J by 0 bases, with 6 bases left in between. This CDR3 is 14 amino acids long. CDR3 DNA: TGTGCCAGCAGCTTGGTGGATATGAACACTGAAGCTTTCTTT. Protein sequence: CASSLVDMNTEAFF.

The rearrangement links TRBV7-2 to TRBJ2-2, with TRBD2 matching 8 bases. J was trimmed by 7 bases and V by 4 bases; bases with no gene match: 11. CDR1 is SGHTA, CDR2 FQGNSA, per germline. CDR3 length equals 16 residues. The CDR3 nucleotides read TGTGCCAGCAGCTCCTTGTCCAGCGGGAGTGGCGGGGAGCTGTTTTTT. Protein: CASSSLSSGSGGELFF.

The chain combines TRBV2 with TRBJ1-5; unclear D gene. V lost 5 bases and J lost 5, with 10 bases in between. Germline lookup yields CDR1 SNHLY and CDR2 FYNNEI. CDR3 length: 13 amino acids. Here the CDR3 reads CASSPQRDQPQHF. Here the CDR3 DNA reads TGTGCCAGCAGTCCTCAGAGGGATCAGCCCCAGCATTTT.

The chain has TRBV7-9 and TRBJ1-3, with D possibly matching TRBD1 (6 bases). V lost 5 bases, J lost 0 bases, and 14 bases lay in between. The CDR3 has 16 residues. CDR1 SEHNR and CDR2 FQNEAQ come from the germline V gene (reference sequence). The CDR3 DNA reads as TGTGCCAGCAGCCCCGGGACACCTTTCTCTGGAAACACCATATATTTT. Amino acids: CASSPGTPFSGNTIYF.

The chain recombines TRBV7-9 with TRBJ1-2, with 9 positions matching TRBD1. In germline, CDR1 is SEHNR, CDR2 FQNEAQ (reference sequence). The CDR3 has 14 residues. The V and J ends lost 5 bases and 3 bases, in that order; junction bases with no gene match: 4. Here the CDR3 reads CASSLQGAYYGYTF. The CDR3 DNA sequence: TGTGCCAGCAGCCTACAGGGGGCTTACTATGGCTACACCTTC. Supplemented by reference TRBV7-9 and TRBJ1-2, the full variable domain reads DTGVSQNPRHKITKRGQNVTFRCDPISEHNRLYWYRQTLGQGPEFLTYFQNEAQLEKSRLLSDRFSAERPKGSFSTLEIQRTEQGDSAMYLCASSLQGAYYGYTFGSGTRLTVV.

The rearrangement joins TRBV30 to TRBJ2-7; unclear D gene. The germline V gene encodes CDR1 GTSNPN and CDR2 SVGIG (reference sequence). The CDR3 loop spans 15 amino acids. V lost 1 base and J lost 0, with 13 bases in between. CDR3 loop: CAWSEGTVFSYEQYF. The CDR3 DNA follows: TGTGCCTGGAGTGAGGGAACAGTTTTCTCCTACGAGCAGTACTTC.

V gene TRBV13 combines with J gene TRBJ2-7; 9 bases are shared with TRBD1. The V gene end was trimmed by 9 bases and the J gene end by 4 bases; junction bases not matched to a gene: 10. The CDR3 is 14 residues long. From germline, CDR1 is PRHDT and CDR2 FYEKMQ (reference sequence). The CDR3 is CASSEGDRAYEQYF. As DNA, the CDR3 is TGTGCCAGTTCCGAAGGGGACAGGGCTTACGAGCAGTACTTC. The complete variable domain, with remaining parts taken from reference TRBV13 and TRBJ2-7, reads AAGVIQSPRHLIKEKRETATLKCYPIPRHDTVYWYQQGPGQDPQFLISFYEKMQSDKGSIPDRFSAQQFSDYHSELNMSSLELGDSALYFCASSEGDRAYEQYFGPGTRLTVT.

This clone was observed a single time. This chain connects TRBV28 to TRBJ2-3; D is perhaps TRBD2 (6 bases). Germline V gene sequence: CDR1 MDHEN, CDR2 SYDVKM. Deletions cut 6 bases from V and 0 bases from J, with 10 bases between. The CDR3 is 14 residues long. CDR3 sequence reads: CASREGTSTDTQYF. The CDR3 DNA is TGTGCCAGCAGGGAGGGGACTAGCACAGATACGCAGTATTTT.

The chain recombines TRBV19 with TRBJ2-3; no definite D call. Trimming pared 4 bases from V and 0 bases from J, leaving 5 bases between. The CDR3 covers 13 residues. Germline V gives CDR1 LNHDA, CDR2 SQIVND (reference sequence). CDR3 sequence reads: CASSRASTDTQYF. CDR3 nucleotides: TGTGCCAGTAGTAGGGCTAGCACAGATACGCAGTATTTT. Full variable domain (remainder filled in from reference TRBV19 and TRBJ2-3): DGGITQSPKYLFRKEGQNVTLSCEQNLNHDAMYWYRQDPGQGLRLIYYSQIVNDFQKGDIAEGYSVSREKKESFPLTVTSAQKNPTAFYLCASSRASTDTQYFGPGTRLTVL.

The rearrangement uses TRBV7-2 and TRBJ1-4; tentatively, D is TRBD1 (6 bases). This CDR3 region has 12 residues. The V and J ends lost 1 base and 15 bases respectively, with 12 bases between them. Germline V gene lookup returns CDR1 SGHTA and CDR2 FQGNSA. CDR3 DNA sequence: TGTGCCAGCAGCTTAGAGGACAGTAAGATGTTTTTT. This encodes CASSLEDSKMFF.

To note about this clone: Other DNA sequences of this sample code for an identical CDR3. The chain links TRBV7-9 to TRBJ2-7, with D possibly matching TRBD1 (5 bases). V was cut by 5 bases and J by 3 bases, with 17 bases left in between. The CDR3 runs to 15 residues. Germline assignment: CDR1 SEHNR and CDR2 FQNEAQ (reference sequence). The CDR3 sequence is CASSTTGGEFYEQYF. As DNA, the CDR3 is TGTGCCAGCAGCACAACAGGCGGTGAGTTCTACGAGCAGTACTTC.

The chain combines TRBV5-4 with TRBJ1-1; TRBD1 aligns across 9 bases. This CDR3 contains 14 residues. Germline V gives CDR1 SGHNT, CDR2 YYREEE (reference sequence). Trimming removed 4 bases from V and 1 base from J; junction bases left unmatched: 2. The CDR3 bases are TGTGCCAGCAGCGTGGACAGGGGGAACACTGAAGCTTTCTTT. This sequence encodes CASSVDRGNTEAFF.

This chain connects TRBV7-6 to TRBJ2-7; D is unresolved. Per germline, CDR1 SGHVS and CDR2 FNYEAQ. The CDR3 runs to 13 residues. V was pared by 0 bases and J by 2 bases, with 5 bases between. CDR3 protein: CASSLAIAYEQYF. CDR3 in DNA: TGTGCCAGCAGCTTAGCGATAGCCTACGAGCAGTACTTC.

V and J are TRBV5-1 and TRBJ2-1, with D possibly TRBD1 on 6 matching bases. V was shortened by 3 bases and J by 9 bases, with 19 bases between the two germline ends. The V gene's germline CDR1 is SGHRS and CDR2 YFSETQ. This CDR3 contains 15 residues. CDR3 DNA: TGCGCCAGCAGCTCTGCGTCTAGCAGGGGATCTGAGCAGTTCTTC. It translates to CASSSASSRGSEQFF.

This clone was counted a single time. The chain couples TRBV9 to TRBJ1-3; 8 nucleotides line up with TRBD1. CDR1 and CDR2 from the germline V gene are SGDLS and YYNGEE. With V trimmed by 1 base and J by 4 bases, 7 bases remained unmatched. The CDR3 contains 16 residues. CDR3 nucleotide sequence: TGTGCCAGCAGCGTAAGGACAGGGCTAAGAGGAAACACCATATATTTT. This encodes CASSVRTGLRGNTIYF.

The rearrangement uses TRBV7-2 and TRBJ1-2; the D is unclear. Germline V gene data show CDR1 as SGHTA and CDR2 as FQGNSA. Trimming left V 4 bases short and J 0 bases short, with 15 bases between. The CDR3 totals 16 residues. The CDR3 DNA reads TGTGCCAGCAGCTCCCTTGGACCCCCCTCTAACTATGGCTACACCTTC. It is translated as CASSSLGPPSNYGYTF.

The V gene is TRBV4-2, the J gene TRBJ2-6; 8 positions match TRBD1. The CDR3 consists of 19 residues. Germline CDR1 is LGHNA and CDR2 is YNFKEQ. The V segment lost 1 base and the J segment 0 bases; nucleotides outside the gene matches: 8. The CDR3 spells CASSQGTGRKSSGANVLTF. CDR3 in DNA: TGTGCCAGCAGCCAAGGGACAGGGCGTAAGAGCTCTGGGGCCAACGTCCTGACTTTC.